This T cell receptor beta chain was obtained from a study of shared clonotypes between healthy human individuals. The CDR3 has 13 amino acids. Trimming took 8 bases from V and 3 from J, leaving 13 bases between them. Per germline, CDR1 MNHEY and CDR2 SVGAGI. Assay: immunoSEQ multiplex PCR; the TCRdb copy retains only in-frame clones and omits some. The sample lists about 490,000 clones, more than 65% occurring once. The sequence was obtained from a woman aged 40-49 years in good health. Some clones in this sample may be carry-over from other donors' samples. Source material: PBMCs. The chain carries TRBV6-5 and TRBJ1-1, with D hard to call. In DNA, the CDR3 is TGTGCCAGCCTTTCTGGGCGGGACACTGAAGCTTTCTTT. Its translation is CASLSGRDTEAFF.